These 8 T cell receptor beta chains came from one sample sequenced in a study of CD8+CD57+ T cells in acquired aplastic anemia. TCR beta VDJ and CDR3 profiles were obtained from a genomic DNA template. Each CDR3 protein gets one entry after TCRdb re-called the reads with MiXCR. Here the sample spans 150,000 or so distinct CDR3 sequences, about 48% being singletons. Patients who underwent sequencing had shown CD8+CD57+ cell expansion by flow cytometry. The sample taken for sequencing was sorted CD4+, CD8+, or CD8+CD57+ T cells (not recorded which) from PBMCs. These receptors originate from a human donor with aplastic anemia.

In its sample, this clonotype was seen once. The chain recombines TRBV11-2 with TRBJ2-6; 7 bases agree with TRBD1. This CDR3 is 17 amino acids long. The V and J ends lost 4 bases and 0 bases, in that order; junction bases with no gene match: 6. Germline V gene lookup returns CDR1 SGHAT and CDR2 FQNNGV. For the CDR3, the DNA is TGTGCCAGCAGCTCTCGACAGGGTAGCTCTGGGGCCAACGTCCTGACTTTC. It is translated as CASSSRQGSSGANVLTF. Looking up the rest from reference TRBV11-2 and TRBJ2-6 gives the full variable domain: EAGVAQSPRYKIIEKRQSVAFWCNPISGHATLYWYQQILGQGPKLLIQFQNNGVVDDSQLPKDRFSAERLKGVDSTLKIQPAKLEDSAVYLCASSSRQGSSGANVLTFGAGSRLTVL.

Only one count was recorded for this clonotype. CDR3 residues: CASSSSGGRMNTEAFF. The CDR3 DNA is TGTGCCAGCAGCTCGTCGGGGGGCAGAATGAACACTGAAGCTTTCTTT. The chain recombines TRBV11-1 with TRBJ1-1; maybe TRBD1 (6 bases). From germline, CDR1 is SGHAT and CDR2 FQDESV (reference sequence). The V end lost 4 bases, the J end lost 0 bases, and 15 bases lay between the germline ends. CDR3 length equals 16 residues.

This clonotype showed up just a few times. The V call is TRBV5-4, the J call TRBJ2-4, with TRBD1 matching 7 bases. This CDR3 is built from 14 residues. The V segment lost 0 bases and the J segment 5 bases; nucleotides outside the gene matches: 2. Germline V gene data show CDR1 as SGHNT and CDR2 as YYREEE (reference sequence). Here the CDR3 DNA reads TGTGCCAGCAGCTTGGGGGACAGCCAAAACATTCAGTACTTC. This sequence encodes CASSLGDSQNIQYF.

At least ten counts were recorded for this clonotype. J is TRBJ2-3 and V is TRBV5-1; D call uncertain. V was clipped by 2 bases and J by 1 base, with 5 bases between them. The CDR3 is 13 amino acids. Germline V CDR1 and CDR2: SGHRS, YFSETQ. The CDR3 here is CASSFLRTDTQYF. Here the CDR3 DNA reads TGCGCCAGCAGCTTCCTACGCACAGATACGCAGTATTTT.

The V and J genes are TRBV11-2 and TRBJ2-1; TRBD2 agrees at 10 bases. There are 15 residues in the CDR3. Per germline, CDR1 SGHAT and CDR2 FQNNGV. The J segment lost 7 bases and the V segment lost 8 bases, leaving 11 bases of the junction unmatched. CDR3 sequence (DNA): TGTGCCAGCGCCCCTCAGCGGGGGGGCCGGAATGAGCAGTTCTTC. Protein sequence: CASAPQRGGRNEQFF.

There are many counts of this clonotype. The rearrangement joins TRBV7-9 to TRBJ1-1; D call uncertain. The CDR3 is 14 residues long. V lost 5 bases and J 2 bases, leaving 12 bases between the germline ends. CDR1 is SEHNR, CDR2 FQNEAQ, per germline (reference sequence). CDR3 region: CASSKYHTNTEAFF. As DNA, the CDR3 is TGTGCCAGCAGCAAATATCACACCAACACTGAAGCTTTCTTT. Full variable domain (missing parts from reference TRBV7-9 and TRBJ1-1): DTGVSQNPRHKITKRGQNVTFRCDPISEHNRLYWYRQTLGQGPEFLTYFQNEAQLEKSRLLSDRFSAERPKGSFSTLEIQRTEQGDSAMYLCASSKYHTNTEAFFGQGTRLTVV.

This clonotype occurred many times. This chain links TRBV2 with TRBJ2-1; TRBD2 is a possible D gene (5 bases). Between the trimmed V and J ends, which lost 2 bases and 5 bases, there was a span of 19 bases. The CDR3 loop spans 17 amino acids. Germline CDR1 reads SNHLY; CDR2 reads FYNNEI. The CDR3 nucleotides read TGTGCCAGCAGTGAAAGGATCGCAGGACTTAATGACAATGAGCAGTTCTTC. It codes for CASSERIAGLNDNEQFF.

V gene TRBV18 combines with J gene TRBJ1-1, with D maybe TRBD1 (5 bases). Trimming cost V 7 bases and J 8 bases, with 14 bases left between them. The CDR3 runs to 12 residues. From germline, CDR1 is KGHSH and CDR2 LQKENI. CDR3 sequence (DNA): TGTGCCAGCTTAGACAGTGCCGGGGAAGCTTTCTTT. This translates into CASLDSAGEAFF.